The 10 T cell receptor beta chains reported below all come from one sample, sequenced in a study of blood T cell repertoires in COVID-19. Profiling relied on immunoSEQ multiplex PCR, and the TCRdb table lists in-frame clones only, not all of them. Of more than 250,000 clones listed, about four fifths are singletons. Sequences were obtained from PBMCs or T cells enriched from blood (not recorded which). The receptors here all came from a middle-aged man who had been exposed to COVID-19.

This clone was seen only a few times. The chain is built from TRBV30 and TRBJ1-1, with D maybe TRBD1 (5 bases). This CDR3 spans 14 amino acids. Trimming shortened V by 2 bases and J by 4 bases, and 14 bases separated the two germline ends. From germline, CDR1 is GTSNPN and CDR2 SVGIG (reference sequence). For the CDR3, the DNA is TGTGCCTGGAGTTCCCCGGAAGGGGTCACTGAAGCTTTCTTT. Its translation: CAWSSPEGVTEAFF.

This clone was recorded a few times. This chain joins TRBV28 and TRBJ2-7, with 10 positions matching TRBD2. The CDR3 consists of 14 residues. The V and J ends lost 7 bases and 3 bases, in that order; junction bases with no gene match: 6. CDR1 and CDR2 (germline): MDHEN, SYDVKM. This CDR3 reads CASTRLAGDYEQYF. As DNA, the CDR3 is TGTGCCAGCACTAGACTAGCGGGTGACTACGAGCAGTACTTC.

DNA for the CDR3: TGTGCCAGCAGCAGGAATCGGGAGACCCAGTACTTC. This gives the protein CASSRNRETQYF. The gene calls are TRBV6-5 and TRBJ2-5; D is unclear. Per the germline V gene, CDR1 is MNHEY and CDR2 is SVGAGI. The CDR3 consists of 12 residues. V was trimmed by 6 bases and J by 5 bases, leaving 10 bases between them.

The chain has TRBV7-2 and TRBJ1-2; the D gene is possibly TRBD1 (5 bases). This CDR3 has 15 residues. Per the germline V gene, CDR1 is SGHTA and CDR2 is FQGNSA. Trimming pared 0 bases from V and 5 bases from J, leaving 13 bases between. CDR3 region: CASSLAGGAGYGYTF. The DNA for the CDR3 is TGTGCCAGCAGCTTAGCTGGAGGGGCTGGGTATGGCTACACCTTC.

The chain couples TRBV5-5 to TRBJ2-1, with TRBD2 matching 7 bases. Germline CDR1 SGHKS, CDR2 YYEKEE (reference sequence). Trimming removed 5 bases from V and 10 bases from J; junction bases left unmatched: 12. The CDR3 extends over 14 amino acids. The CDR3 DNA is TGTGCCAGCAGTAGGCGGGAGCCGGTGGGCGAGCAGTTCTTC. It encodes CASSRREPVGEQFF. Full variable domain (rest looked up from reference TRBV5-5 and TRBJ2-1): DAGVTQSPTHLIKTRGQQVTLRCSPISGHKSVSWYQQVLGQGPQFIFQYYEKEERGRGNFPDRFSARQFPNYSSELNVNALLLGDSALYLCASSRREPVGEQFFGPGTRLTVL.

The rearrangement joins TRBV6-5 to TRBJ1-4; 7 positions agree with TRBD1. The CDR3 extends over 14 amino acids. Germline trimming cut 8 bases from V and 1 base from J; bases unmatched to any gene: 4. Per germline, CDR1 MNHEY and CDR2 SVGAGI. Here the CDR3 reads CASRDSLTNEKLFF. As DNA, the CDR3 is TGTGCCAGCCGGGACAGCTTAACTAATGAAAAACTGTTTTTT.

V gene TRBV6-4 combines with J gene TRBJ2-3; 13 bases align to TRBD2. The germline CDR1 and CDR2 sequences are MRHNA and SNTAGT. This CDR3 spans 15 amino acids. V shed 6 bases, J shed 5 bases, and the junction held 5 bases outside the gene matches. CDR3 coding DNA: TGTGCCAGCAGCGCCGGACTAGCGGGAGTAGATACGCAGTATTTT. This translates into CASSAGLAGVDTQYF.

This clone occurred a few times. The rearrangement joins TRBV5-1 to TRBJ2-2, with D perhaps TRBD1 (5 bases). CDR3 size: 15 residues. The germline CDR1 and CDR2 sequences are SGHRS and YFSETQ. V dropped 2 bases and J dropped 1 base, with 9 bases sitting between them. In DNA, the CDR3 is TGCGCCAGCAGCTTTGCAGGACAGAACACCGGGGAGCTGTTTTTT. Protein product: CASSFAGQNTGELFF.

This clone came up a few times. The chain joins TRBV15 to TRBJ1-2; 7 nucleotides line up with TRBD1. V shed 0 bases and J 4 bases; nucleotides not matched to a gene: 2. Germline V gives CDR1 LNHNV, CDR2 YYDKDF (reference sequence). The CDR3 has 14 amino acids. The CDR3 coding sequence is TGTGCCACCAGCAGAGATTCAGGGGGCTATGGCTACACCTTC. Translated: CATSRDSGGYGYTF.

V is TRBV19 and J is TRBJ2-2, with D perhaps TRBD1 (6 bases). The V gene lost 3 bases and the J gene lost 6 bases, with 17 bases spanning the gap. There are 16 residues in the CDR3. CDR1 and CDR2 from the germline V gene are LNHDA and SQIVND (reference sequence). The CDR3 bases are TGTGCCAGTAGTATCACAGGGCGTAGAGTCGCCGGGGAGCTGTTTTTT. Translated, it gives CASSITGRRVAGELFF.